This T cell receptor beta chain derives from a study of blood T cells in healthy people across ages. The V gene's germline CDR1 is MNHEY and CDR2 SVGAGI. Trimming removed 0 bases at V and 9 bases at J, with 12 bases between. CDR3 length: 15 amino acids. Primers used in a second PCR of about 6 to 11 cycles were a sample-barcoded 5' primer and a J-beta primer mix. One entry per CDR3 protein results from TCRdb running MiXCR on the 5' RACE reads. The data hold 1 million or so distinct CDR3 sequences, with under 30% observed a single time. These data were likewise used in another study, on T cells of mothers and their children. That source adds: The shaping of TCR recombination output by thymic selection is similar in related and unrelated pairs.

The sample taken for sequencing was blood. This chain links TRBV6-5 with TRBJ1-6; unclear D gene. The origin of this receptor is a girl aged 2 to 9 in good health. Here the CDR3 DNA reads TGTGCCAGCAGTTACTCGAGCAGCGGTCTTTCACCCCTCCACTTT. This codes for CASSYSSSGLSPLHF.